This TCR beta chain originates from a study of blood T cells in healthy people across ages. Using a J-beta primer mix together with a sample-barcoded 5' primer, a second PCR was run for 7 to 11 cycles. With 12 random nucleotides, a template-switch adaptor tagged each individual cDNA molecule. TCRdb processed the 5' RACE reads anew with MiXCR; each CDR3 protein has one entry. Of under 1,100,000 distinct CDR3 sequences listed, 20% to 25% are singletons. The germline V and J ends were trimmed by 3 bases and 0 bases, with 9 bases remaining between them. The CDR3 has 14 amino acids. From germline, CDR1 is SQVTM and CDR2 ANQGSEA. The sample was also linked to a second study, of T cells of mothers and their children. That paper notes: Each 15 ul cDNA reaction used roughly 1.5 ug RNA; all RNA was used. Over 8.5 million reads per mother and approximately 3.2 million per child were obtained. No clone of persistent microchimeric T cells was detected.

The chain couples TRBV29-1 to TRBJ2-1; unclear D gene. This TCR was sampled from a girl aged 2 to 10 in good health. The source material was blood. This CDR3 reads CSVDGVRSYNEQFF. CDR3 DNA sequence: TGCAGCGTTGACGGCGTTCGCTCCTACAATGAGCAGTTCTTC.